These 29 T cell receptor beta chains came from one sample sequenced in a study of T cell responses to AZD1222 COVID-19 vaccine. TCRdb's table, derived via immunoSEQ multiplex PCR, lists solely in-frame clones and lacks some. The data contain about 120,000 clones, over 75% of them seen just once; the ten biggest clones take up 1.2%. The sample in question was peripheral blood, obtained on day 0 of AZD1222 vaccination. These receptors all come from an adult in good health.

J is TRBJ1-1 and V is TRBV19; 9 nucleotides line up with TRBD1. Germline CDR1 and CDR2: LNHDA and SQIVND (reference sequence). Trimming removed 10 bases from V and 5 bases from J; junction bases left unmatched: 8. This CDR3 contains 13 residues. Here the CDR3 DNA reads TGTGCCACCCGGACAGGGGTTGGGACTGAAGCTTTCTTT. Amino acids: CATRTGVGTEAFF.

The V and J genes are TRBV5-5 and TRBJ2-4; D tentatively fits TRBD1 or TRBD2 (5 bases each). Trimming took off 4 bases at V and 7 bases at J, with 12 bases between the two ends. CDR1 is SGHKS and CDR2 is YYEKEE in the germline V gene (reference sequence). This CDR3 spans 13 amino acids. CDR3 region: CASSPGPGNIQYF. The CDR3 nucleotides read TGTGCCAGCAGCCCGGGACCAGGGAACATTCAGTACTTC. Combining the CDR3 with reference TRBV5-5 and TRBJ2-4 gives the whole variable domain DAGVTQSPTHLIKTRGQQVTLRCSPISGHKSVSWYQQVLGQGPQFIFQYYEKEERGRGNFPDRFSARQFPNYSSELNVNALLLGDSALYLCASSPGPGNIQYFGAGTRLSVL.

The table lists this clone with a count of one. The rearrangement joins TRBV7-6 to TRBJ2-5, with D unresolved. This CDR3 region has 16 residues. CDR1 is SGHVS and CDR2 is FNYEAQ in the germline V gene. V shed 2 bases and J shed 2 bases, with 15 bases lying between them. CDR3 region: CASSLKVALLQETQYF. The CDR3 nucleotides are TGTGCCAGCAGCTTAAAGGTGGCGCTATTACAAGAGACCCAGTACTTC.

V and J are TRBV29-1 and TRBJ1-1; D is uncertain. V lost 6 bases, J lost 8 bases, and 13 bases lay in between. Germline V gene sequence: CDR1 SQVTM, CDR2 ANQGSEA. The CDR3 totals 11 residues. The CDR3 reads CSVPTGREAFF. In DNA, the CDR3 is TGCAGCGTACCCACTGGACGGGAAGCTTTCTTT.

The chain recombines TRBV25-1 with TRBJ2-1; D is possibly TRBD1 or TRBD2 (5 bases each). CDR3 length: 14 residues. V lost 5 bases and J lost 6, with 14 bases in between. Germline lookup yields CDR1 MGHDK and CDR2 SYGVNS. CDR3 region: CASSTSGTRNEQFF. CDR3 bases: TGTGCCAGCAGTACTTCCGGGACCCGCAATGAGCAGTTCTTC.

Written as DNA, the CDR3 is TGTGCCAGCAGTGACGGCGGAAGCTACGAGCAGTACTTC. Protein sequence: CASSDGGSYEQYF. The V and J genes are TRBV6-1 and TRBJ2-7; D gene ambiguous. Germline V lookup: CDR1 MNHNS, CDR2 SASEGT. This CDR3 is 13 amino acids long. Trimming removed 3 bases at V and 3 bases at J, with 9 bases between.

The chain couples TRBV11-2 to TRBJ1-2, with TRBD1 identical over 7 bases. CDR3 length: 13 amino acids. Germline V gene data show CDR1 as SGHAT and CDR2 as FQNNGV. V lost 1 base and J lost 4; bases outside the gene matches: 0. CDR3 protein: CASSLAGGYGYTF. In nucleotides, the CDR3 is TGTGCCAGCAGCTTAGCAGGGGGCTATGGCTACACCTTC.

V and J are TRBV25-1 and TRBJ1-2; possible D gene TRBD1, 6 bases. The V and J ends lost 7 bases and 2 bases respectively, with 14 bases between them. This CDR3 spans 14 amino acids. The germline gives CDR1 MGHDK, CDR2 SYGVNS. In DNA form, the CDR3 reads TGTGCCAGCACGAGCAGGGGTAGGAACTATGGCTACACCTTC. Translation: CASTSRGRNYGYTF.

V is TRBV6-6 and J is TRBJ2-1, with 10 bases matching TRBD2. Per germline, CDR1 MNHNY and CDR2 SVGAGI (reference sequence). The CDR3 has 12 residues. With V trimmed by 4 bases and J by 16 bases, 7 bases remained unmatched. The CDR3 here is CASSSTSGGEFF. For the CDR3, the DNA is TGTGCCAGCAGTTCCACCAGCGGGGGGGAATTCTTC.

Details on this clone: This sample also contains other DNA sequences that code for the same CDR3. The chain recombines TRBV7-2 with TRBJ2-2; D perhaps matches TRBD2 (5 bases). From germline, CDR1 is SGHTA and CDR2 FQGNSA. V shed 0 bases and J shed 2 bases, with 7 bases lying between them. This CDR3 is 15 amino acids long. CDR3 sequence reads: CASSLASGNTGELFF. The CDR3 DNA reads TGTGCCAGCAGCTTAGCCAGCGGCAACACCGGGGAGCTGTTTTTT.

The chain couples TRBV2 to TRBJ1-1, with 8 positions matching TRBD1. The CDR3 covers 14 residues. Germline CDR1 and CDR2: SNHLY and FYNNEI. The junction had 10 bases not matched to a gene; V was cut back by 8 bases and J by 5 bases. The CDR3 DNA reads as TGTGCCAGCTCCCGAGACAGGGGTGGAACTGAAGCTTTCTTT. This sequence encodes CASSRDRGGTEAFF.

The CDR3 DNA follows: TGTGCCAGCAGTAGGCCCCGGGGCACAGATACGCAGTATTTT. Its translation: CASSRPRGTDTQYF. The rearrangement joins TRBV13 to TRBJ2-3; D call uncertain. V was pared by 6 bases and J by 1 base, with 11 bases between. CDR1 PRHDT and CDR2 FYEKMQ come from the germline V gene (reference sequence). The CDR3 is made up of 14 amino acids. The variable domain in full, completed from reference TRBV13 and TRBJ2-3, reads AAGVIQSPRHLIKEKRETATLKCYPIPRHDTVYWYQQGPGQDPQFLISFYEKMQSDKGSIPDRFSAQQFSDYHSELNMSSLELGDSALYFCASSRPRGTDTQYFGPGTRLTVL.

The V gene is TRBV7-8, the J gene TRBJ1-4, with unresolved D. The CDR3 sequence is 16 residues long. V shed 7 bases and J shed 2 bases, with 17 bases lying between them. Germline V CDR1 and CDR2: SGHVS, FQNEAQ. This CDR3 reads CASIPGRRTTNEKLFF. The DNA for the CDR3 is TGTGCCAGCATCCCCGGGCGGAGGACTACTAATGAAAAACTGTTTTTT.

The CDR3 sequence is CASSRYQDKNYGYTF. The CDR3 DNA reads TGTGCCAGCAGCCGATATCAAGACAAAAACTATGGCTACACCTTC. The chain combines TRBV7-9 with TRBJ1-2; D remains unclear. Germline assignment: CDR1 SEHNR and CDR2 FQNEAQ (reference sequence). The ends were cut back, 5 bases at V and 2 bases at J, with 15 bases in the middle. This CDR3 has 15 residues.

This clone came up a few times. The chain recombines TRBV18 with TRBJ2-5, with D unclear. This CDR3 contains 16 residues. V lost 1 base to trimming and J lost 2 bases, with 14 bases between them. CDR1 and CDR2 (germline): KGHSH, LQKENI. Here the CDR3 DNA reads TGTGCCAGCTCACCACAGGCAGGACCAACTCAAGAGACCCAGTACTTC. This gives the protein CASSPQAGPTQETQYF.

V gene TRBV7-2 combines with J gene TRBJ2-1; tentatively, D is TRBD1 (6 bases). The V gene's germline CDR1 is SGHTA and CDR2 FQGNSA. CDR3 length: 13 amino acids. The germline V and J ends were trimmed by 1 base and 9 bases, with 10 bases remaining between them. CDR3 loop: CASSLDRALEQFF. CDR3 DNA: TGTGCCAGCAGCTTAGACAGGGCTCTTGAGCAGTTCTTC.

J is TRBJ2-1 and V is TRBV6-1; 13 bases are a match to TRBD2. CDR1 is MNHNS, CDR2 SASEGT, per germline. The length of the CDR3 is 19 residues. J gave up 6 bases and V 4 bases, and 15 bases lay outside the gene matches. The CDR3 reads CASSGPGTSGAPEFNEQFF. The CDR3 nucleotides are TGTGCCAGCAGTGGACCCGGGACTAGCGGGGCCCCGGAGTTCAATGAGCAGTTCTTC.

This chain joins TRBV4-2 and TRBJ2-5; D is tentatively TRBD1 or TRBD2 (5 bases each). Germline assignment: CDR1 LGHNA and CDR2 YNFKEQ. The CDR3 consists of 15 residues. Trimming left V 4 bases short and J 3 bases short, with 15 bases between. CDR3 region: CASSRGGGREETQYF. CDR3 bases: TGTGCCAGCAGCCGCGGAGGAGGCAGGGAAGAGACCCAGTACTTC.

The chain is built from TRBV6-5 and TRBJ1-6; 9 bases match TRBD1. Trimming cost V 5 bases and J 10 bases; bases outside gene matches: 6. The CDR3 loop spans 14 amino acids. In germline, CDR1 is MNHEY, CDR2 SVGAGI. The CDR3 DNA reads TGTGCCAGCAGTAACCGGGACAGGGTATCACCCCTCCACTTT. Protein: CASSNRDRVSPLHF.

This rearrangement joins TRBV18 to TRBJ1-1, with TRBD1 as a possible D gene (6 bases). Germline V CDR1 and CDR2: KGHSH, LQKENI. Trimming pared 2 bases from V and 2 bases from J, leaving 9 bases between. CDR3 length: 14 amino acids. The CDR3 nucleotides read TGTGCCAGCTCACCAGCCAGGGGAAACACTGAAGCTTTCTTT. Residues: CASSPARGNTEAFF.

The V and J genes are TRBV12-5 and TRBJ1-2; 7 nucleotides line up with TRBD1. The CDR3 totals 14 residues. V shed 2 bases, J shed 9 bases, and the junction held 9 bases outside the gene matches. Germline values: CDR1 LGHNT, CDR2 FRNRAP. CDR3 in amino acids: CASGLPPTGRRYTF. The CDR3 bases are TGTGCTAGTGGTTTGCCCCCGACAGGGCGTCGCTACACCTTC.

V is TRBV16 and J is TRBJ2-7; 9 bases agree with TRBD1. V shed 8 bases and J 1 base; nucleotides not matched to a gene: 6. Per germline, CDR1 KGHSY and CDR2 FQNENV. The length of the CDR3 is 14 residues. The CDR3 here is CASRTGTGSYEQYF. In nucleotides, the CDR3 is TGTGCCAGCCGAACCGGGACAGGGTCCTACGAGCAGTACTTC.

The J gene is TRBJ2-5, the V gene TRBV5-5, with TRBD2 matching 9 bases. V trimming: 2 bases; J trimming: 5 bases; junction bases outside the gene matches: 4. This CDR3 has 14 residues. Looked up from germline, CDR1 is SGHKS and CDR2 is YYEKEE (reference sequence). CDR3 in DNA: TGTGCCAGCAGCTTACTAGCGGGTCTGGAGACCCAGTACTTC. As protein: CASSLLAGLETQYF. Looking up the rest from reference TRBV5-5 and TRBJ2-5 gives the full variable domain: DAGVTQSPTHLIKTRGQQVTLRCSPISGHKSVSWYQQVLGQGPQFIFQYYEKEERGRGNFPDRFSARQFPNYSSELNVNALLLGDSALYLCASSLLAGLETQYFGPGTRLLVL.

The rearrangement links TRBV5-1 to TRBJ2-7; D uncertain. This CDR3 is 13 amino acids long. Germline CDR1 is SGHRS and CDR2 is YFSETQ. V shed 1 base and J shed 3 bases, with 8 bases lying between them. The chain's CDR3 is CASSLWHRYEQYF. CDR3 in DNA: TGCGCCAGCAGCTTGTGGCATCGCTACGAGCAGTACTTC.

This clone was seen only once. The chain combines TRBV14 with TRBJ1-6, with D possibly TRBD1 on 5 matching bases. Germline CDR1 reads SGHDN; CDR2 reads FVKESK. V lost 0 bases to trimming and J lost 9 bases, with 12 bases between them. The CDR3 is 15 residues long. CDR3 DNA: TGTGCCAGCAGCCAAGAGGCAGGGAGGACTTCACCCCTCCACTTT. Residues: CASSQEAGRTSPLHF.

This clone was detected only a few times. The same CDR3 is also encoded by other DNA sequences in this sample. For the CDR3, the DNA is TGTGCCAGCAGTCGGGGACAGGGATCATATGGCTACACCTTC. Translating gives CASSRGQGSYGYTF. The gene calls are TRBV6-4 and TRBJ1-2; 9 bases match TRBD1. Germline V gene lookup returns CDR1 MRHNA and CDR2 SNTAGT. The junction had 6 bases not matched to a gene; V was cut back by 5 bases and J by 5 bases. The length of the CDR3 is 14 residues.

This chain links TRBV7-2 with TRBJ2-3; D not certain. The CDR3 is made up of 14 amino acids. Germline V gene sequence: CDR1 SGHTA, CDR2 FQGNSA. Trimming cost V 3 bases and J 0 bases, with 7 bases left between them. In DNA, the CDR3 is TGTGCCAGCAGCTTTACCGGTAGCACAGATACGCAGTATTTT. It codes for CASSFTGSTDTQYF.

The chain recombines TRBV7-2 with TRBJ1-2; D not resolved. The CDR3 spans 14 residues. Germline CDR1 SGHTA, CDR2 FQGNSA. V was clipped by 0 bases and J by 4 bases, with 9 bases between them. The CDR3 region has the DNA TGTGCCAGCAGCTTAGCGTGGCTATCCTATGGCTACACCTTC. It translates to CASSLAWLSYGYTF.

The genes are TRBV7-9 and TRBJ2-3, with no clear D. Per the germline V gene, CDR1 is SEHNR and CDR2 is FQNEAQ (reference sequence). V lost 2 bases and J 3 bases, leaving 9 bases between the germline ends. This CDR3 is 14 amino acids long. The CDR3 DNA reads TGTGCCAGCAGCTTACTTGGTATAACAGATACGCAGTATTTT. Translated, it gives CASSLLGITDTQYF.